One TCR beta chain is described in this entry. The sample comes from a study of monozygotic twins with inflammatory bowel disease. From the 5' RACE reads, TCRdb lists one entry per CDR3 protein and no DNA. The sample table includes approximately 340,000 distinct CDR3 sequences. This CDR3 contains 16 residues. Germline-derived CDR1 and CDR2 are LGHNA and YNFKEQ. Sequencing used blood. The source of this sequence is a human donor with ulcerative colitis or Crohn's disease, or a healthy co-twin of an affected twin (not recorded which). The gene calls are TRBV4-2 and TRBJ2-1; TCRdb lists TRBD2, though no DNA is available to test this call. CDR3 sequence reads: CASSRTGTSGLDEQFF.